This T cell receptor (beta chain) was captured in a study of blood T cells in healthy people across ages. The use of a sample-barcoded 5' primer and a J-beta primer mix characterized a second PCR of roughly 6 to 11 cycles. TCRdb recomputed calls from the 5' RACE reads with MiXCR, one row per CDR3 protein. This sample has about 580,000 distinct CDR3 sequences; 47% occur once, and the top ten carry about 26%. The CDR3 has 17 residues. The V gene's germline CDR1 is SEHNR and CDR2 FQNEAQ (reference sequence). Trimming at V came to 4 bases and at J to 4 bases, leaving 14 bases not matched to a gene. This rearrangement joins TRBV7-9 to TRBJ1-2; 8 bases agree with TRBD1. This sequence originates from a man older than 75 in good health. The specimen sequenced was blood. The CDR3 here is CASSSLTGTGDLYGYTF. In DNA form, the CDR3 reads TGTGCCAGCAGCTCCCTGACCGGGACAGGAGATCTCTATGGCTACACCTTC. The complete variable domain, with remaining parts taken from reference TRBV7-9 and TRBJ1-2, reads DTGVSQNPRHKITKRGQNVTFRCDPISEHNRLYWYRQTLGQGPEFLTYFQNEAQLEKSRLLSDRFSAERPKGSFSTLEIQRTEQGDSAMYLCASSSLTGTGDLYGYTFGSGTRLTVV.